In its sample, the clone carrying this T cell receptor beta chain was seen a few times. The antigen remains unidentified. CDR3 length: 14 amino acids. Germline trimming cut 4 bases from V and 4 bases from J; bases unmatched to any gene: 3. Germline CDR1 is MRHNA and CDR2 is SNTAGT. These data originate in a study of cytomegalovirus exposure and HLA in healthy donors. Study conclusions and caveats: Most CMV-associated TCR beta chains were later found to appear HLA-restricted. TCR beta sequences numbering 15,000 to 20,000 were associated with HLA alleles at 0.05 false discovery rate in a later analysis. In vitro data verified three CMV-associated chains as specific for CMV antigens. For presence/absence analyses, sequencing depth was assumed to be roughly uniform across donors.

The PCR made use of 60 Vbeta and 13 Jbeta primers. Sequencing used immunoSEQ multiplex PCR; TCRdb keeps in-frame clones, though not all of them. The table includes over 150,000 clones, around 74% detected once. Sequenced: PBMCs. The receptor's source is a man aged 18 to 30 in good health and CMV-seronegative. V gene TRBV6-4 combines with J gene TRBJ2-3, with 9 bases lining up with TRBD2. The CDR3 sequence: CASSVAGEADTQYF. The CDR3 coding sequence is TGTGCCAGCAGTGTAGCGGGGGAAGCAGATACGCAGTATTTT.